This T cell receptor (beta chain) stems from a study of cytomegalovirus exposure and HLA in healthy donors (dated by TCRdb to 2017 to 2019). In terms of the full investigation: According to a later analysis, one platform produced both the roughly 130 validation repertoires and the 550 to 800 repertoires of the first cohort. The aim of the study was to test whether cataloging public T cell receptors could identify signatures of past pathogen exposure. Besides the first cohort of some 670 subjects, a separate validation cohort made up of over 100 different subjects was used. To predict cytomegalovirus infection status, the study brought together high-throughput TCR immunosequencing, statistical association of individual TCRs with disease status, and machine learning.

The donors belonged to the validation cohort of about 120 subjects, which was separate from the approximately 700-subject first cohort. The receptor library was made with the immunoSEQ multiplex PCR assay. On the study's bioinformatics: A statistical classification framework was built to diagnose cytomegalovirus status from the catalog of TCR beta chain sequences. TCRdb holds this immuneACCESS table with in-frame rearrangements only. Some clones are missing; in checked studies, unresolved V genes explain under half, and the rest has no known cause. V, J and clone size were drawn from that table, and D and trimming were deduced from the DNA. For this sample there are roughly 220,000 clones; over 80% appear just once. The ten largest clones add up to roughly 1% of the sample. Results the study describes overall, beyond this receptor: All 120 or so repertoires were used to score co-occurrence in the validation cohort in a later analysis, because that analysis had no HLA typing for the cohort. A few of the identified cytomegalovirus-associated TCR beta chains were confirmed in vitro to be specific for cytomegalovirus antigens. It was suggested by the authors that the approach could potentially be generalized to other disease states and immunological phenotypes. The study gave a list of 150 to 200 TCR beta chains associated with cytomegalovirus. The classifier was reported to diagnose cytomegalovirus status with high specificity and sensitivity in both the original and validation cohorts. Most TCR sequences were observed very rarely across donors, whereas some public TCRs were present in many individuals. Of the cluster scores, approximately 95% were above 0 in a later analysis, which found that TCRs clustered in the first cohort also tended to co-occur in the approximately 120 validation repertoires.

The CDR3 covers 17 residues, taking in both the cysteine and the phenylalanine. Solely the CDR3 DNA is kept, with 51 bases framed from the first base. The germline V gene (reference sequence) yields MNHEY for CDR1 and SMNVEV for CDR2. Here V drops 5 bases and J drops 2 bases, and the junction holds 10 bases not matched to any gene. A note on this clone: This receptor's antigen is unknown. There are no base qualities to consult, and no much larger clone falls within one base.

The chain employs TRBV27 and TRBJ2-7; the central 12 bases match TRBD2. Input material: PBMCs. The sequence derives from a woman younger than 35 in good health and CMV-seronegative. The DNA reads as follows: TGTGCCAGCAGTGTCCTACTAGCGGGAGGTACCGCCTACGAGCAGTACTTC. The encoded protein is CASSVLLAGGTAYEQYF.